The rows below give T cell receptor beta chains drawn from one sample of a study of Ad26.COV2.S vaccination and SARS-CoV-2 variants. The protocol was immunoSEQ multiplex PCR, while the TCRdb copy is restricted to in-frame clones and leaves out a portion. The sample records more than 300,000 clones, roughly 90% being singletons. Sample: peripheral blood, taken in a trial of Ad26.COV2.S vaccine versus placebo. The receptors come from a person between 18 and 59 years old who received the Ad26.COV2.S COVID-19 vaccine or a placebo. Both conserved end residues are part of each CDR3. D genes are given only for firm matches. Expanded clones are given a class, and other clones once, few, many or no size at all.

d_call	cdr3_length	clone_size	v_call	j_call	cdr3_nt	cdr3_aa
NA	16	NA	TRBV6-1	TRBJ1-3	TGTGCCAGCAGTGAACAGCAGGCTGCCTCTGGAAACACCATATATTTT	CASSEQQAASGNTIYF
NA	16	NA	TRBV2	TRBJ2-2	TGTGCCAGCAGTGATTCTCGGGGGCCGAACACCGGGGAGCTGTTTTTT	CASSDSRGPNTGELFF
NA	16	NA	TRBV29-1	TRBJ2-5	TGCAGCGTTGAAGATCTCTGGTCGTCCAGGATGGAGACCCAGTACTTC	CSVEDLWSSRMETQYF
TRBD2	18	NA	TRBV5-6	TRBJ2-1	TGTGCCAGCAGCGTGGGACTAGCCAATCTCCACTCCTACAATGAGCAGTTCTTC	CASSVGLANLHSYNEQFF
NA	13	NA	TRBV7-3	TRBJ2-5	TGTGCCAGCAGCTTACAACCTCAAGGGACCCAGTACTTC	CASSLQPQGTQYF
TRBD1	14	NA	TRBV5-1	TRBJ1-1	TGCGCCAGCAGCCCCGGGGACAGGGCCACTGAAGCTTTCTTT	CASSPGDRATEAFF
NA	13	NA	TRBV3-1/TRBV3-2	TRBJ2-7	TGTGCCAGCAGCCGGGACGGGCGCCACGAGCAGTACTTC	CASSRDGRHEQYF
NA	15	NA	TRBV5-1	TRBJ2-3	TGCGCCAGCAGCTTGGACGGGAGTGGTACAGATACGCAGTATTTT	CASSLDGSGTDTQYF
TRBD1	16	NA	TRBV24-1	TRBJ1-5	TGTGCCACCAGTGATACAAAGACAGGGTACAATCAGCCCCAGCATTTT	CATSDTKTGYNQPQHF
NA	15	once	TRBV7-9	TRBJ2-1	TGTGCCAGCAGCTTAGGGAGCGTATCGGGGAATGAGCAGTTCTTC	CASSLGSVSGNEQFF
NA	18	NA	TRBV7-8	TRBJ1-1	TGTGCCAGCAGCGCCCGGCTAGGGGCAGGGATGGCCACTTTTCAAGCTTTCTTT	CASSARLGAGMATFQAFF
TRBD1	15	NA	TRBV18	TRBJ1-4	TGTGCCAGCTCACCAGTGGACAGGGACTATGAAAAACTGTTTTTT	CASSPVDRDYEKLFF
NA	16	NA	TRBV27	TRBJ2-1	TGTGCCAGCAGTAATCTAGGACAGCTCCCACGAGGTGAGCAGTTCTTC	CASSNLGQLPRGEQFF
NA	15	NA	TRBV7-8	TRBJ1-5	TGTGCCAGCAGGCCCACAGGAACGACGAATCAGCCCCAGCATTTT	CASRPTGTTNQPQHF
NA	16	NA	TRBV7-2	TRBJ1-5	TGTGCCAGCAGCTTAGACGCAGTCTTCACCCTCGGGCCCCAGCATTTT	CASSLDAVFTLGPQHF
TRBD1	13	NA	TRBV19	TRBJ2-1	TGTGCCAGTAGGAGAGACAGGGGCAATGAGCAGTTCTTC	CASRRDRGNEQFF
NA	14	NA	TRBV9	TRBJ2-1	TGTGCCAGCAGCGCCTACTCCTCCTACAATGAGCAGTTCTTC	CASSAYSSYNEQFF
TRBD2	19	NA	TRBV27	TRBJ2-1	TGTGCCAGCAGTATCCCTACAGGGGGCGGGCTAGCGGGAGGCGATGAGCAGTTCTTC	CASSIPTGGGLAGGDEQFF
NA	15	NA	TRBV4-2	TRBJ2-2	TGTGCCAGCAGCCTCCGTCGGGAGTACACCGGGGAGCTGTTTTTT	CASSLRREYTGELFF
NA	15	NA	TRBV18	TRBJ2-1	TGTGCCAGCTCACCACGGGAGGGGGCGATTGGGGAGCAGTTCTTC	CASSPREGAIGEQFF
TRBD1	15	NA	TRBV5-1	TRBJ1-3	TGCGCCAGCAAAAGGGACAGTAGCTCTGGAAACACCATATATTTT	CASKRDSSSGNTIYF
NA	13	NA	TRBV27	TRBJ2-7	TGTGCCAGCAGCCCCCGAGGCAGGGACGAGCAGTACTTC	CASSPRGRDEQYF
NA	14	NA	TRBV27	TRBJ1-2	TGTGCCAGCAGTTTCAGACAGACCTTCTATGGCTACACCTTC	CASSFRQTFYGYTF
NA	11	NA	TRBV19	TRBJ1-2	TGTGCCAGTAGTACGGGAACTGGCTACACCTTC	CASSTGTGYTF
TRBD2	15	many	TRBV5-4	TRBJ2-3	TGTGCCAGCAGCCAGACTAGCGGGGGTTTAGGTACGCAGTATTTT	CASSQTSGGLGTQYF
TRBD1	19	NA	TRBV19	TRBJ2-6	TGTGCCAGTAGGACCCCAGTTGGGACAGGGGGCACGGGGGCCAACGTCCTGACTTTC	CASRTPVGTGGTGANVLTF
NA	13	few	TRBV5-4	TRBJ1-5	TGTGCCAGCAGCTTGGGGCCGAATCAGCCCCAGCATTTT	CASSLGPNQPQHF
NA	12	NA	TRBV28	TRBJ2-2	TGTGCCAGCCGGGACTCCGTCGGGGAGCTGTTTTTT	CASRDSVGELFF
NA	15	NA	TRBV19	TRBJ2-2	TGTGCCAGTAGTGAAGGGGCCCTGAACACCGGGGAGCTGTTTTTT	CASSEGALNTGELFF
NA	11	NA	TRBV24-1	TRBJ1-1	TGTGCCACCAGTGAAGGGTTGGAAGCTTTCTTT	CATSEGLEAFF
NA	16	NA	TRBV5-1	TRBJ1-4	TGCGCCAGCAGCCTGGCTGGTGGGGGATCTAATGAAAAACTGTTTTTT	CASSLAGGGSNEKLFF
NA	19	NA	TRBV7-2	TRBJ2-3	TGTGCCAGCAACCCATTTGGCCATGGGTTAGCGGTAGACACAGATACGCAGTATTTT	CASNPFGHGLAVDTDTQYF
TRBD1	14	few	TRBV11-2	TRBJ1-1	TGTGCCAGCAGCTCGGACAGGGCTGGGACTGAAGCTTTCTTT	CASSSDRAGTEAFF